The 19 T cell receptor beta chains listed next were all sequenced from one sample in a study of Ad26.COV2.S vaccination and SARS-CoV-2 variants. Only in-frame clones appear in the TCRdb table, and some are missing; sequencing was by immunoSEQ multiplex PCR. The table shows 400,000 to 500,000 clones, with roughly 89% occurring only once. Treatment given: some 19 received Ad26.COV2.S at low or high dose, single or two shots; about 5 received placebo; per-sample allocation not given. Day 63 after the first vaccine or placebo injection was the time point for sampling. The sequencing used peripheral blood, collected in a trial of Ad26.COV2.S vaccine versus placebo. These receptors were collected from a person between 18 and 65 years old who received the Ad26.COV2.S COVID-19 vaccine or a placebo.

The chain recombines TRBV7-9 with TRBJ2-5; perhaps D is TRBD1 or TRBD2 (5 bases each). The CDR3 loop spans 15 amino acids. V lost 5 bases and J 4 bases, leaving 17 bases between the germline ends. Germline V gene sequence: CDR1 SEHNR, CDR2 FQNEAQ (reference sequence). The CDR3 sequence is CASSPRWGSPETQYF. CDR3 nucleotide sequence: TGTGCCAGCAGCCCCCGGTGGGGGTCCCCAGAGACCCAGTACTTC.

This chain's CDR3 is CAWSSLAGGLEQFF. The DNA for the CDR3 is TGTGCCTGGAGTAGTCTAGCGGGAGGACTTGAGCAGTTCTTC. The genes are TRBV30 and TRBJ2-1, with 11 nucleotides matching TRBD2. CDR3 length equals 14 residues. CDR1 GTSNPN and CDR2 SVGIG come from the germline V gene (reference sequence). J was trimmed by 9 bases and V by 2 bases; bases with no gene match: 6.

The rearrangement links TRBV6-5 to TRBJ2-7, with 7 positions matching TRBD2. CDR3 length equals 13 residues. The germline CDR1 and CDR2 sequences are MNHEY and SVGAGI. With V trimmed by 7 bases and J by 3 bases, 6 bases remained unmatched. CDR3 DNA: TGTGCCAGCAATCGGACTAGTGGCTACGAGCAGTACTTC. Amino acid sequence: CASNRTSGYEQYF.

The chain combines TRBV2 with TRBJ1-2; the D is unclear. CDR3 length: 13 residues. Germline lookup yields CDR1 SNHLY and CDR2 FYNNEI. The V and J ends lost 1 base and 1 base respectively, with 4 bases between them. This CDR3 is CASSEDFNYGYTF. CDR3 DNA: TGTGCCAGCAGTGAAGACTTTAACTATGGCTACACCTTC.

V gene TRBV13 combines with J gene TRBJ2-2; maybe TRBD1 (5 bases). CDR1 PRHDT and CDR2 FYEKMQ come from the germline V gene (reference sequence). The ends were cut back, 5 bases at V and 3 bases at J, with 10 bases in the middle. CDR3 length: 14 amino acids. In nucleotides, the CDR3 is TGTGCCAGCAGCCCAAGCAGGGACACCGGGGAGCTGTTTTTT. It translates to CASSPSRDTGELFF.

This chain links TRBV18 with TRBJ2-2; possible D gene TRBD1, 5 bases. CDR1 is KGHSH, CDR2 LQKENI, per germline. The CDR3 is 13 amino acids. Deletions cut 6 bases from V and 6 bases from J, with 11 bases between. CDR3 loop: CASSRRGAGELFF. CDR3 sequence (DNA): TGTGCCAGCTCGCGAAGGGGCGCCGGGGAGCTGTTTTTT.

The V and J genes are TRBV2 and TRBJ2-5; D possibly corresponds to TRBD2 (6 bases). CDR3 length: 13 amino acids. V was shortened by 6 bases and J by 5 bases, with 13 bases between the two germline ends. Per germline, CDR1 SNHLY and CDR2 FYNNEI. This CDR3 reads CASSALRGETQYF. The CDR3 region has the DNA TGTGCCAGCAGCGCGCTTCGGGGGGAGACCCAGTACTTC.

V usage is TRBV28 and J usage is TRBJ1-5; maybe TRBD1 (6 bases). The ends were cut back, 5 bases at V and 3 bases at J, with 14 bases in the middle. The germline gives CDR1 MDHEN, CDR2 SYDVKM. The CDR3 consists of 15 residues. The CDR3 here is CASSPNREFNQPQHF. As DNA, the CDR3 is TGTGCCAGCAGTCCTAACAGGGAGTTCAATCAGCCCCAGCATTTT.

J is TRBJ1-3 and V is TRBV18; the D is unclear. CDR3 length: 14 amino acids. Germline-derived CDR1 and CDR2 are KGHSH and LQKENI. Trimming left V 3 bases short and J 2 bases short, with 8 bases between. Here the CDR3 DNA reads TGTGCCAGCTCACCTAACGCAGCTGGAAACACCATATATTTT. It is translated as CASSPNAAGNTIYF.

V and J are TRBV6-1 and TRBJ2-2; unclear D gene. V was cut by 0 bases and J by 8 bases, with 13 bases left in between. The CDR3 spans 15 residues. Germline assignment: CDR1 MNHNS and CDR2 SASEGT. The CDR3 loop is CASSEATRTWGELFF. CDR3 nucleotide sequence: TGTGCCAGCAGTGAAGCTACCAGGACCTGGGGGGAGCTGTTTTTT.

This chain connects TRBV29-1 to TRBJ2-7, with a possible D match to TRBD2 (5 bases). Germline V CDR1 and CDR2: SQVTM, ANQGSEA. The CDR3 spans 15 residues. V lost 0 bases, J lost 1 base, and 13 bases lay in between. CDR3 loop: CSVEDPFRGSYEQYF. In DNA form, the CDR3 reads TGCAGCGTTGAAGATCCCTTCCGGGGATCCTACGAGCAGTACTTC.

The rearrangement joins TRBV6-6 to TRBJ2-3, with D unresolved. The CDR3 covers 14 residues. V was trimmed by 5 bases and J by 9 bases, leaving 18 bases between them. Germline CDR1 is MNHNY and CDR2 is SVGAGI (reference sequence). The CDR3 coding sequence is TGTGCCAGCAGTGACTTTCCCAACGAAGGGACGCAGTATTTT. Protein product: CASSDFPNEGTQYF.

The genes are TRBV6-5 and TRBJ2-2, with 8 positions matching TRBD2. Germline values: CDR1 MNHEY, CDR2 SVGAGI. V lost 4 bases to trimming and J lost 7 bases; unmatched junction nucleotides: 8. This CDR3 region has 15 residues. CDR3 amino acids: CASSLTSGSGGELFF. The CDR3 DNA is TGTGCCAGCAGTTTAACTAGCGGATCAGGCGGGGAGCTGTTTTTT.

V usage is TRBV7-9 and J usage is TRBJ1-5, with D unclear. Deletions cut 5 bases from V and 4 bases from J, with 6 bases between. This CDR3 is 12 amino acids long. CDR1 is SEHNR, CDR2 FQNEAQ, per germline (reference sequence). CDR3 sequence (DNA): TGTGCCAGCAGCCCCCCAAATCAGCCCCAGCATTTT. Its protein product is CASSPPNQPQHF.

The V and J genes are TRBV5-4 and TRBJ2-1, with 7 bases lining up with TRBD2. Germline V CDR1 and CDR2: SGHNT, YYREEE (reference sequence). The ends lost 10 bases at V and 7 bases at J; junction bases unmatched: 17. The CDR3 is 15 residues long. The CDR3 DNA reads TGTGCCTATATTTTAGCGGGTGGCCTTGGGAATGAGCAGTTCTTC. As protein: CAYILAGGLGNEQFF.

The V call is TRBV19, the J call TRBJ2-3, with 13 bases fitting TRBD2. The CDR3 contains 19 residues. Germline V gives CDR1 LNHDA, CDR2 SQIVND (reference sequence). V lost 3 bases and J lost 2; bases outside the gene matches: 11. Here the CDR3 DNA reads TGTGCCAGTAGTATTTCAACTAGCGGGAGGGCCGGATACACAGATACGCAGTATTTT. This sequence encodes CASSISTSGRAGYTDTQYF.

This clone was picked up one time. The CDR3 nucleotides read TGCGCCAGCAGCACCGGTTTGACCCTCTCCTACGAGCAGTACTTC. Amino acids: CASSTGLTLSYEQYF. The chain carries TRBV5-1 and TRBJ2-7; D is ambiguous. In germline, CDR1 is SGHRS, CDR2 YFSETQ. Trimming cost V 4 bases and J 0 bases, with 14 bases left between them. The CDR3 extends over 15 amino acids.

The CDR3 region has the DNA TGTGCCAGCAGTTTACTCTCCTACGAGCAGTACTTC. Its translation is CASSLLSYEQYF. The chain is built from TRBV2 and TRBJ2-7; D is uncertain. This CDR3 has 12 residues. V lost 5 bases, J lost 0 bases, and 5 bases lay in between. Germline CDR1 is SNHLY and CDR2 is FYNNEI.

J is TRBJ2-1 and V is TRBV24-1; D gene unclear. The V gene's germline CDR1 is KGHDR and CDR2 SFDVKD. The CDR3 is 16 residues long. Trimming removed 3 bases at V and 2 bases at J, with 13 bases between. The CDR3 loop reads CATSDTDNPTYNEQFF. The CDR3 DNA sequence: TGTGCCACCAGTGATACCGACAACCCCACCTACAATGAGCAGTTCTTC.